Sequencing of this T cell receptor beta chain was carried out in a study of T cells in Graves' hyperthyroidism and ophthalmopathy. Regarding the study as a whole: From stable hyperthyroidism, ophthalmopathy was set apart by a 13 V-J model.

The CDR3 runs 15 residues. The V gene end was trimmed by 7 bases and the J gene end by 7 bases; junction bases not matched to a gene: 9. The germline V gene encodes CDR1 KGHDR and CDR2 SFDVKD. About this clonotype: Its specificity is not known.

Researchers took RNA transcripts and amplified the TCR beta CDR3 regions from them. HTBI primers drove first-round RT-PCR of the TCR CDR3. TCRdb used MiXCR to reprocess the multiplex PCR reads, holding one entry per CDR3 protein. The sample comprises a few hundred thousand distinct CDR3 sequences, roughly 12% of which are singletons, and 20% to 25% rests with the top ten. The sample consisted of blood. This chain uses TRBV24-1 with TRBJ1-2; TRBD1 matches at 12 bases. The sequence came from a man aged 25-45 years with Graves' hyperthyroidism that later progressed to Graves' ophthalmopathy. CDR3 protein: CATRPGQGAGCGYTF. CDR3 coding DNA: TGTGCCACCAGACCGGGACAGGGGGCAGGCTGTGGCTACACCTTC.